This is a list of T cell receptor beta chains from one sample in a study of blood T cell repertoires in COVID-19. Profiling relied on immunoSEQ multiplex PCR, and the TCRdb table lists in-frame clones only, not all of them. The sample has 300,000 to 350,000 clones; around 91% are singletons. Sample: peripheral blood. Receptors were obtained from a young woman who had recovered from COVID-19. CDR3s include the opening cysteine and the closing phenylalanine or tryptophan. Each record gives: J gene, D gene, V gene, clone size, CDR3 protein, CDR3 DNA. A D gene is named only where the DNA matches it firmly. Size is omitted from some rows. Given values are once, few, many or a class for expanded clones.

>TRBJ2-2|TRBD2|TRBV15|once
CATSRDSFWGGGELFF
TGTGCCACCAGCAGAGACTCGTTTTGGGGGGGCGGGGAGCTGTTTTTT
>TRBJ2-1|TRBD2|TRBV4-3|once
CASSQDPAGASNEQFF
TGCGCCAGCAGCCAAGATCCCGCGGGAGCTAGTAATGAGCAGTTCTTC
>TRBJ1-1|.|TRBV9|.
CASSVSGANTEAFF
TGTGCCAGCAGCGTAAGTGGAGCGAACACTGAAGCTTTCTTT
>TRBJ2-1|.|TRBV2|once
CASSLSGIYNEQFF
TGTGCCAGCAGCCTTAGCGGAATCTACAATGAGCAGTTCTTC
>TRBJ1-5|TRBD1|TRBV7-2|.
CASSLPQGDQPQHF
TGTGCCAGCAGCTTACCTCAGGGGGATCAGCCCCAGCATTTT
>TRBJ2-1|TRBD2|TRBV9|.
CASSVGGASGKYNEQFF
TGTGCCAGCAGCGTAGGAGGGGCTAGCGGTAAATACAATGAGCAGTTCTTC
>TRBJ1-5|TRBD1|TRBV6-5|.
CASRSLDRVGQPQHF
TGTGCCAGCAGGAGCTTGGACAGGGTGGGTCAGCCCCAGCATTTT
>TRBJ2-1|TRBD2|TRBV7-2|.
CASSLAGGGTSNEQFF
TGTGCCAGCAGCTTAGCGGGCGGGGGTACTTCCAATGAGCAGTTCTTC
>TRBJ2-1|.|TRBV19|.
CASQGGYNEQFF
TGTGCCAGCCAAGGGGGCTACAATGAGCAGTTCTTC
>TRBJ2-5|TRBD2|TRBV12-3/TRBV12-4|.
CASSREAQETQYF
TGTGCCAGCAGCCGGGAGGCTCAAGAGACCCAGTACTTC
>TRBJ2-5|.|TRBV19|.
CASSIGVRPRQETQYF
TGTGCCAGTAGTATAGGGGTCAGGCCTCGACAAGAGACCCAGTACTTC
>TRBJ2-1|.|TRBV5-4|.
CAIPGLSYNEQFF
TGTGCCATTCCGGGACTGTCATACAATGAGCAGTTCTTC
>TRBJ2-3|TRBD2|TRBV25-1|few
CASSESPSGMTPPDTQYF
TGTGCCAGCAGTGAATCGCCTAGCGGGATGACCCCCCCAGATACGCAGTATTTT
>TRBJ1-3|.|TRBV6-5|.
CASSRSPLWGNTIYF
TGTGCCAGCAGTCGTAGTCCTCTGTGGGGAAACACCATATATTTT
>TRBJ2-1|.|TRBV12-3/TRBV12-4|.
CASRTVLADEQFF
TGTGCCAGCAGGACGGTCTTAGCGGATGAGCAGTTCTTC
>TRBJ2-3|.|TRBV29-1|.
CSVGAQGDTQYF
TGCAGCGTTGGGGCGCAGGGAGATACGCAGTATTTT
>TRBJ1-2|TRBD1|TRBV3-1/TRBV3-2|.
CSSTGRRRYGYTF
TGCAGCTCGACAGGGAGGCGTCGGTATGGCTACACCTTC
>TRBJ2-2|.|TRBV4-3|.
CASSQDFPLTGELFF
TGCGCCAGCAGCCAAGATTTCCCCCTCACCGGGGAGCTGTTTTTT
>TRBJ1-2|.|TRBV13|.
CASSLALGRGSNGYTF
TGTGCCAGCAGCTTAGCTCTTGGGCGGGGTAGCAATGGCTACACCTTC
>TRBJ2-3|TRBD2|TRBV19|.
CASGTSGFIDTQYF
TGTGCCAGTGGGACTAGCGGTTTTATAGATACGCAGTATTTT
>TRBJ1-1|TRBD1|TRBV5-6|few
CASSLGTGAFF
TGTGCCAGCAGCTTAGGGACAGGAGCTTTCTTT
>TRBJ1-4|.|TRBV30|once
CAWTQGGEKLFF
TGTGCCTGGACGCAGGGTGGCGAAAAACTGTTTTTT
>TRBJ2-1|TRBD2|TRBV19|.
CASSTPAGVENEQFF
TGTGCCAGTAGTACGCCAGCGGGAGTGGAGAATGAGCAGTTCTTC
>TRBJ2-5|TRBD2|TRBV30|.
CAWSGWEGRETQYF
TGTGCCTGGAGTGGATGGGAGGGTAGAGAGACCCAGTACTTC
>TRBJ1-2|.|TRBV15|.
CATSNRRAQILFGYTF
TGTGCCACCAGCAACCGGAGGGCACAGATACTTTTTGGCTACACCTTC
>TRBJ2-1|TRBD2|TRBV5-1|.
CASSLSTSGGGSYNEQFF
TGCGCCAGCAGCTTGTCGACTAGCGGAGGGGGATCCTACAATGAGCAGTTCTTC
>TRBJ2-1|TRBD1|TRBV7-9|.
CASSLDRGTYNEQFF
TGTGCCAGCAGCTTAGACAGGGGCACCTACAATGAGCAGTTCTTC
>TRBJ1-6|.|TRBV5-6|.
CASSLGRRPLHF
TGTGCCAGCAGCTTGGGACGGAGACCCCTCCACTTT
>TRBJ2-1|.|TRBV20-1|.
CSAGLYNEQFF
TGCAGTGCTGGGCTATACAATGAGCAGTTCTTC
>TRBJ2-1|TRBD1|TRBV28|once
CASSPSPGQGSRSYNEQFF
TGTGCCAGCAGTCCATCCCCGGGACAGGGGTCTAGATCCTACAATGAGCAGTTCTTC
>TRBJ1-3|.|TRBV6-5|few
CASSYSHSSSGNTIYF
TGTGCCAGCAGTTACTCGCACAGCAGCTCTGGAAACACCATATATTTT
>TRBJ1-2|.|TRBV6-5|.
CASRGIILQNGYTF
TGTGCCAGCAGGGGCATTATCTTACAGAATGGCTACACCTTC
>TRBJ1-2|.|TRBV11-3|.
CASSLSQGRGYTF
TGTGCCAGCAGCTTGAGTCAGGGGAGAGGCTACACCTTC
>TRBJ1-2|.|TRBV19|once
CASSIVGASNYGYTF
TGTGCCAGTAGTATTGTGGGGGCTTCTAACTATGGCTACACCTTC
>TRBJ2-1|TRBD1|TRBV5-5|.
CASSYDRVRNEQFF
TGTGCCAGCAGCTACGACAGGGTTCGCAATGAGCAGTTCTTC
>TRBJ2-3|TRBD2|TRBV19|.
CASSGLAGSDTQYF
TGTGCCAGTAGTGGACTAGCGGGATCAGATACGCAGTATTTT
>TRBJ1-2|.|TRBV5-5|.
CASSGGGQGFDGYTF
TGTGCCAGCAGCGGAGGAGGGCAGGGTTTCGACGGCTACACCTTC
>TRBJ1-1|.|TRBV27|once
CASRRKSYSTEAFF
TGTGCCAGCAGACGAAAAAGTTACAGCACTGAAGCTTTCTTT
>TRBJ2-2|.|TRBV21-1|.
CASNGSGRAIGELFF
TGTGCCAGCAATGGTAGCGGGAGGGCCATCGGGGAGCTGTTTTTT
>TRBJ2-3|TRBD1|TRBV4-1|.
CASSQGRGKGASTDTQYF
TGCGCCAGCAGCCAAGGGCGAGGAAAGGGGGCCAGCACAGATACGCAGTATTTT
>TRBJ1-3|.|TRBV5-1|.
CASSGDNAGVRSGNTIYF
TGCGCCAGCAGCGGGGACAATGCCGGGGTTCGATCTGGAAACACCATATATTTT